The present entry profiles one T cell receptor (beta chain) with its context. The target antigen is unknown. This record comes from a study of CD8 T cells in ankylosing spondylitis. By quantitative 5'-RACE with molecular barcodes, the TCR beta libraries were made. TCRdb independently ran MiXCR on the 5' RACE reads; one entry per CDR3 protein. The table records 230,000 or so distinct CDR3 sequences, about 20% of them present only once. Germline V gene sequence: CDR1 SNHLY, CDR2 FYNNEI. V shed 2 bases, J shed 5 bases, and the junction held 17 bases outside the gene matches. This CDR3 has 18 residues. Findings and limits, study-wide: It was reported that disease-linked clones were significantly enriched in matched ankylosing spondylitis synovial fluid.

Source material: blood, either unsorted or a sorted T cell fraction (not recorded which). The clonotype was recovered from a male donor with ankylosing spondylitis or in good health (not recorded which). The gene calls are TRBV2 and TRBJ2-7; TRBD2 agrees at 8 bases. CDR3 coding DNA: TGTGCCAGCAGTGAACCGGCATATGCGGGAGGACCAAGCGACGAGCAGTACTTC. Encoded protein: CASSEPAYAGGPSDEQYF. The full variable domain, rest sourced from reference TRBV2 and TRBJ2-7, is EPEVTQTPSHQVTQMGQEVILRCVPISNHLYFYWYRQILGQKVEFLVSFYNNEISEKSEIFDDQFSVERPDGSNFTLKIRSTKLEDSAMYFCASSEPAYAGGPSDEQYFGPGTRLTVT.